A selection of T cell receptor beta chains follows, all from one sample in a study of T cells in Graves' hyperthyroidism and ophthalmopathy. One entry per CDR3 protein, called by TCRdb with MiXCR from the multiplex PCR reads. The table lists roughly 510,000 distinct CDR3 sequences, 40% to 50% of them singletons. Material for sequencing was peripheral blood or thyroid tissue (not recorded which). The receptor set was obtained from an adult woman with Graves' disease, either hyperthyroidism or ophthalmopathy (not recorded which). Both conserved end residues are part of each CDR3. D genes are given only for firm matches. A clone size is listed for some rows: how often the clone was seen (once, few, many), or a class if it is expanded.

cdr3_aa: CASSEENYGYTF
cdr3_nt: TGTGCCAGCTCTGAGGAGAACTATGGCTACACCTTC
d_call: NA
j_call: TRBJ1-2
clone_size: NA
v_call: TRBV9

cdr3_aa: CSVVVGWTEAFF
cdr3_nt: TGCAGCGTTGTGGTTGGGTGGACTGAAGCTTTCTTT
d_call: NA
j_call: TRBJ1-1
clone_size: few
v_call: TRBV29-1

cdr3_aa: CSVEDTGTQAQYF
cdr3_nt: TGCAGCGTTGAAGACACAGGGACCCAGGCCCAGTACTTC
d_call: NA
j_call: TRBJ2-5
clone_size: NA
v_call: TRBV29-1

cdr3_aa: CASALGGRETQYF
cdr3_nt: TGTGCCAGCGCACTGGGGGGGAGGGAGACCCAGTACTTC
d_call: TRBD2
j_call: TRBJ2-5
clone_size: NA
v_call: TRBV12-3/TRBV12-4

cdr3_aa: CSARGTGGSSNQPQHF
cdr3_nt: TGCAGTGCTAGAGGCACGGGGGGTAGCAGCAATCAGCCCCAGCATTTT
d_call: NA
j_call: TRBJ1-5
clone_size: NA
v_call: TRBV20-1

cdr3_aa: CASSLTGGNPAETQYF
cdr3_nt: TGTGCCAGCAGCTTAACCGGCGGGAACCCTGCAGAGACCCAGTACTTC
d_call: NA
j_call: TRBJ2-5
clone_size: many
v_call: TRBV11-2

cdr3_aa: CASNGEQNTEAFF
cdr3_nt: TGTGCCAGCAATGGGGAACAGAACACTGAAGCTTTCTTT
d_call: NA
j_call: TRBJ1-1
clone_size: few
v_call: TRBV2

cdr3_aa: CASSSLGTHSEKLFF
cdr3_nt: TGTGCCAGCAGCTCCCTCGGGACACATTCTGAAAAACTGTTTTTT
d_call: NA
j_call: TRBJ1-4
clone_size: many
v_call: TRBV11-2

cdr3_aa: CSARDGRTSQTNQPQHF
cdr3_nt: TGCAGTGCTAGGGACGGGCGGACATCTCAAACCAACCAGCCCCAGCATTTT
d_call: NA
j_call: TRBJ1-5
clone_size: NA
v_call: TRBV20-1

cdr3_aa: CASSPPGGGSYEQYF
cdr3_nt: TGTGCCAGCAGCCCACCAGGGGGAGGGTCCTACGAGCAGTACTTC
d_call: NA
j_call: TRBJ2-7
clone_size: many
v_call: TRBV5-4

cdr3_aa: CSAQQTSNQPQHF
cdr3_nt: TGCAGTGCACAACAGACTAGCAATCAGCCCCAGCATTTT
d_call: NA
j_call: TRBJ1-5
clone_size: NA
v_call: TRBV20-1

cdr3_aa: CASSDTDRVVNQPQHF
cdr3_nt: TGTGCCAGCAGTGACACCGACAGGGTAGTCAATCAGCCCCAGCATTTT
d_call: TRBD1
j_call: TRBJ1-5
clone_size: few
v_call: TRBV6-4

cdr3_aa: CASSLRDRFGYTF
cdr3_nt: TGTGCCAGCAGTCTCCGGGACAGGTTTGGCTACACCTTC
d_call: TRBD1
j_call: TRBJ1-2
clone_size: NA
v_call: TRBV12-3/TRBV12-4

cdr3_aa: CSAPSSGRNSPLHF
cdr3_nt: TGCAGTGCACCTTCGTCGGGGCGAAATTCACCCCTCCACTTT
d_call: NA
j_call: TRBJ1-6
clone_size: NA
v_call: TRBV20-1

cdr3_aa: CSARFGGAQNQPQHF
cdr3_nt: TGCAGTGCTAGATTTGGTGGGGCGCAGAATCAGCCCCAGCATTTT
d_call: NA
j_call: TRBJ1-5
clone_size: NA
v_call: TRBV20-1

cdr3_aa: CSWTGYYEQYF
cdr3_nt: TGCAGCTGGACAGGGTACTACGAGCAGTACTTC
d_call: TRBD1
j_call: TRBJ2-7
clone_size: NA
v_call: TRBV29-1

cdr3_aa: CASSEEPTGGRNYGYTF
cdr3_nt: TGTGCCAGCAGTGAAGAACCGACAGGGGGTAGGAACTATGGCTACACCTTC
d_call: TRBD1
j_call: TRBJ1-2
clone_size: NA
v_call: TRBV6-1

cdr3_aa: CASSYLQGTEAFF
cdr3_nt: TGTGCCAGCAGCTACTTACAGGGCACTGAAGCTTTCTTT
d_call: NA
j_call: TRBJ1-1
clone_size: once
v_call: TRBV13

cdr3_aa: CASSFTASEAQYF
cdr3_nt: TGTGCCAGCAGCTTCACCGCCTCAGAGGCCCAGTACTTC
d_call: NA
j_call: TRBJ2-5
clone_size: NA
v_call: TRBV7-3

cdr3_aa: CASSLAQRKNTEAFF
cdr3_nt: TGTGCCAGCAGCTTAGCGCAACGGAAGAACACTGAAGCTTTCTTT
d_call: NA
j_call: TRBJ1-1
clone_size: NA
v_call: TRBV7-2

cdr3_aa: CAWQQGAGSEAFF
cdr3_nt: TGTGCCTGGCAACAGGGGGCTGGTTCTGAAGCTTTCTTT
d_call: TRBD1
j_call: TRBJ1-1
clone_size: few
v_call: TRBV30

cdr3_aa: CASRHRGQGSHSNQPQHF
cdr3_nt: TGTGCCAGCAGGCACCGTGGACAGGGGAGCCATAGCAATCAGCCCCAGCATTTT
d_call: TRBD1
j_call: TRBJ1-5
clone_size: many
v_call: TRBV6-5

cdr3_aa: CASSQLIPGEQYF
cdr3_nt: TGTGCCAGCAGCCAACTTATTCCAGGGGAGCAGTACTTC
d_call: NA
j_call: TRBJ2-7
clone_size: NA
v_call: TRBV6-6

cdr3_aa: CASSASGIRNQPQHF
cdr3_nt: TGTGCCAGTAGTGCCTCCGGGATCCGCAATCAGCCCCAGCATTTT
d_call: NA
j_call: TRBJ1-5
clone_size: NA
v_call: TRBV19

cdr3_aa: CASSPSFRTGGLEQYF
cdr3_nt: TGTGCCAGTAGCCCCTCCTTTCGGACAGGGGGCCTCGAGCAGTACTTC
d_call: TRBD1
j_call: TRBJ2-7
clone_size: few
v_call: TRBV19

cdr3_aa: CASGVGPSKAYEQYF
cdr3_nt: TGTGCCAGCGGGGTCGGGCCCTCCAAGGCCTACGAGCAGTACTTC
d_call: NA
j_call: TRBJ2-7
clone_size: NA
v_call: TRBV6-2/TRBV6-3

cdr3_aa: CATRVGSEQYF
cdr3_nt: TGTGCCACCCGTGTGGGGTCCGAGCAGTACTTC
d_call: NA
j_call: TRBJ2-7
clone_size: few
v_call: TRBV2

cdr3_aa: CASSDVLTF
cdr3_nt: TGTGCCAGCAGTGATGTGCTGACTTTC
d_call: NA
j_call: TRBJ2-6
clone_size: NA
v_call: TRBV2

cdr3_aa: CSATPGGFDSNQPQHF
cdr3_nt: TGCAGTGCTACCCCGGGGGGTTTCGATAGCAATCAGCCCCAGCATTTT
d_call: NA
j_call: TRBJ1-5
clone_size: many
v_call: TRBV20-1

cdr3_aa: CASSPGRQGGYTF
cdr3_nt: TGTGCCAGCAGCCCGGGTCGGCAGGGCGGCTACACCTTC
d_call: NA
j_call: TRBJ1-2
clone_size: many
v_call: TRBV7-2

cdr3_aa: CATRDRSNQPQHF
cdr3_nt: TGTGCCACCCGAGACAGGAGCAATCAGCCCCAGCATTTT
d_call: NA
j_call: TRBJ1-5
clone_size: NA
v_call: TRBV2

cdr3_aa: CASSIARDYGYTF
cdr3_nt: TGTGCCAGCAGTATCGCCAGGGACTATGGCTACACCTTC
d_call: NA
j_call: TRBJ1-2
clone_size: many
v_call: TRBV7-3